Included here is one T cell receptor beta chain sequence, with context. Antigen unknown. Per sorted-subset replicate PCR, input was approximately 0.2 ug DNA, representing roughly 30,000 T cell genomes. Method: immunoSEQ multiplex PCR; TCRdb's copy keeps in-frame clones and lacks some. Seen here are around 980,000 clones, about 84% observed once, and the top ten hold around 0.61%. These data originate in a study of shared clonotypes between healthy human individuals. Study-wide findings and caveats: Across subsets, estimated richness was generally greater for naive than for memory populations.

V was trimmed by 0 bases and J by 5 bases, leaving 13 bases between them. Per germline, CDR1 ENHRY and CDR2 SYGVKD. The CDR3 spans 15 residues. The CD4+ fraction was divided into a CD45RA+ naive subset and a CD45RA-negative memory subset. The sequenced sample was memory CD4+ T cells from PBMCs. Indicated subset: CD45RA-negative fraction. The TCR comes from a man aged 18 to 35 in good health. Some clones in this sample may be carry-over from other donors' samples. This chain connects TRBV10-3 to TRBJ2-5; the D is unclear. The CDR3 DNA reads as TGTGCCATCAGTGAGTCCGCGCAGGCGTCGGAGACCCAGTACTTC. This translates into CAISESAQASETQYF.